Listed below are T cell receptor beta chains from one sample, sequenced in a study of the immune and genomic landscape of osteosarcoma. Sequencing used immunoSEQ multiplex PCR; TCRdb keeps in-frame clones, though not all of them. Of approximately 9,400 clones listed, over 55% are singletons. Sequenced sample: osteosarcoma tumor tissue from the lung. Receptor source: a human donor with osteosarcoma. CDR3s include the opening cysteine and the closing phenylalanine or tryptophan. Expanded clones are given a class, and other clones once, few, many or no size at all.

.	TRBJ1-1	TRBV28	CASSQGELDPFF
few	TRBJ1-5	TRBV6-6	CASRRPTTNQPQHF
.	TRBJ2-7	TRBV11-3	CASSLEGTSPSHEQYF
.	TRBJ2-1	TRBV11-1	CASSSPGTRGHNEQFF
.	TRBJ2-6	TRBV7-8	CASSLANKFYDPGANVLTF
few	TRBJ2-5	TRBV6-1	CASSDSFGGPETQYF
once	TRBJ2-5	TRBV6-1	CASSGGVEMETQYF
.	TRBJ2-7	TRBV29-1	CSAEGQEPYEQYF
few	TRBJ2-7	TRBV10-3	CAISEQDNYEQYF
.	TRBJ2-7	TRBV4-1	CASSQVQAPYEQYF
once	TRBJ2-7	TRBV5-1	CASSRTGTGPYEQYF
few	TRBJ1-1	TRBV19	CASSIVGQGGTEAFF
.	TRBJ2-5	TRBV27	CASSSLTSGLIQETQYF
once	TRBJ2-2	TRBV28	CATKGGQGETGELFF
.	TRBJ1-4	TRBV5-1	CASRVTGATNEKLFF
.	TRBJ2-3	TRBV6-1	CASSEQGPNTQYF
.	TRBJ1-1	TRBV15	CATSRENTGPNTEAFF
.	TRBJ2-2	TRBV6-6	CASSYTENTGELFF
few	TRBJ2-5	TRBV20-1	CSALHQETQYF
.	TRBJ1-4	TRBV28	CASSSPVSEGPARTNEKLFF
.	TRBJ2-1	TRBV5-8	CASSLFGTSGNNEQFF
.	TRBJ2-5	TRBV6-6	CASSPLAGLQETQYF
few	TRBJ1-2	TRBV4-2	CASSHDRDRGDGYTF
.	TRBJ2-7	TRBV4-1	CASSNTWDRNYEQYF
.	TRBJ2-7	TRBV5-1	CASSLYFSYEQYF
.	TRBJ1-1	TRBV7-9	CASSREATEAFF
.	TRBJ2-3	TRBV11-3	CASSLDGQGSDTQYF
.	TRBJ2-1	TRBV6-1	CASSETGKSEQFF
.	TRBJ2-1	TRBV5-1	CASSINPRGGGYNEQFF
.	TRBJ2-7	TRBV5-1	CASSSLAGGAPYEQYF
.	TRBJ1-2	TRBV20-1	CSATGGWGYTF
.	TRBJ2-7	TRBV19	CASSLTGSYEQYF
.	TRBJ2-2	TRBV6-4	CASSDSRDQTGELFF
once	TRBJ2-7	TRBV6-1	CASSVVGGASYEQYF
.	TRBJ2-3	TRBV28	CASSFLQGTDTQYF
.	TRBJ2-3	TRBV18	CASSPYRLAGGITDTQYF
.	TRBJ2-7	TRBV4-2	CASSPALAANLGEQYF
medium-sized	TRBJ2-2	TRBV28	CASRLTGIYTGELFF
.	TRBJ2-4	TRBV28	CASSRAGGLNIQYF
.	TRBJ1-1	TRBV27	CASIDGGRSLTEAFF
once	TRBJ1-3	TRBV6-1	CASETDSGNTIYF
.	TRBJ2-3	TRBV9	CASSARGSWNTDTQYF